Described below is a single T cell receptor (beta chain) sequence and its context. These data come from a study of T-cell reconstitution after alpha-beta-depleted transplantation in children. Unique molecular identifiers were used to barcode this TCRbeta library. Each CDR3 protein is one row after TCRdb ran MiXCR on the PCR reads. The sample has hundreds of thousands of distinct CDR3 sequences, 10% seen once. The CDR3 has 15 amino acids. V was shortened by 5 bases and J by 7 bases, with 17 bases between the two germline ends. The origin of this receptor is a human donor who donated a stem cell graft to a child with acute myeloid leukemia. The specimen comprised PBMCs from the stem cell graft donor, sampled from the stem cell graft. The chain uses TRBV12-3 or TRBV12-4 and TRBJ2-2; possible D gene TRBD2, 6 bases. CDR3 bases: TGTGCCAGCAGTCCGGGCACCCTGCGGGGCGGGGAGCTGTTTTTT. Its protein product is CASSPGTLRGGELFF.